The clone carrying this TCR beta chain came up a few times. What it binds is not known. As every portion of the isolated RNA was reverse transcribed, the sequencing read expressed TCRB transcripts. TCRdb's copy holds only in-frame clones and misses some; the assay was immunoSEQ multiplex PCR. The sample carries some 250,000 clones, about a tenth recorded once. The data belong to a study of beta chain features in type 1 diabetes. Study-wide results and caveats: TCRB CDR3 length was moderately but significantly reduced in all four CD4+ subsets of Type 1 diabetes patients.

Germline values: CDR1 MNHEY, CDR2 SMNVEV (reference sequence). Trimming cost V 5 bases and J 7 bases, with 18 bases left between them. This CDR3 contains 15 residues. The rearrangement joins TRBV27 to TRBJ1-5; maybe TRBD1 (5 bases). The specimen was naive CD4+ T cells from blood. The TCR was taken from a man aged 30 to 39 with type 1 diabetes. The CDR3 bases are TGTGCCAGCAGTCCTATCCAGGGAGGTCCGCAGCCCCAGCATTTT. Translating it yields CASSPIQGGPQPQHF.